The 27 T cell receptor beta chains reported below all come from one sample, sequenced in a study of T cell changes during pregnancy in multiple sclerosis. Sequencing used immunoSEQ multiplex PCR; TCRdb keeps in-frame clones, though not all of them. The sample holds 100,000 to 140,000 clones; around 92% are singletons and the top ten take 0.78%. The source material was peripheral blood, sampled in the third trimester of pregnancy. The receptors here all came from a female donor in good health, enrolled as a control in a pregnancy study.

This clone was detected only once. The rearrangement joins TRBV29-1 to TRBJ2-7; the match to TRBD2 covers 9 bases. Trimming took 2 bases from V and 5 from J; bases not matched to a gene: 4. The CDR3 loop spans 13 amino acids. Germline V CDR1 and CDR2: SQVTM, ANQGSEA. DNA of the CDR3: TGCAGCGTTGAAATGGCGGGGGGGAACGAGCAGTACTTC. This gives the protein CSVEMAGGNEQYF.

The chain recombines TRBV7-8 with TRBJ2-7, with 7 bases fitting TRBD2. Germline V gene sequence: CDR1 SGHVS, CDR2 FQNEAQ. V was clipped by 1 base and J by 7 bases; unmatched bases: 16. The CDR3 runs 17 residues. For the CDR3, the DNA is TGTGCCAGCAGCTTAGGGGAGGGTCCAATGGGTAATTGGGAGCAGTACTTC. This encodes CASSLGEGPMGNWEQYF.

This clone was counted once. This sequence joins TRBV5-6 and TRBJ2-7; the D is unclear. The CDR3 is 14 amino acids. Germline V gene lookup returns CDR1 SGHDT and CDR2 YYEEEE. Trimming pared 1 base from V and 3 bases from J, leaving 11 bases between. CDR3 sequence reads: CASSLSEEFYEQYF. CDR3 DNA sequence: TGTGCCAGCAGCTTGTCAGAGGAGTTCTACGAGCAGTACTTC.

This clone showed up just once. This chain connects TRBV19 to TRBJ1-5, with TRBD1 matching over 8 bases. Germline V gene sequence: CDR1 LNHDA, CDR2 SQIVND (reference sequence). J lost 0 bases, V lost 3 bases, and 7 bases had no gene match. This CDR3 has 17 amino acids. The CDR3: CASSIGQGEYSNQPQHF. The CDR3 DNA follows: TGTGCCAGTAGTATCGGACAGGGCGAGTATAGCAATCAGCCCCAGCATTTT.

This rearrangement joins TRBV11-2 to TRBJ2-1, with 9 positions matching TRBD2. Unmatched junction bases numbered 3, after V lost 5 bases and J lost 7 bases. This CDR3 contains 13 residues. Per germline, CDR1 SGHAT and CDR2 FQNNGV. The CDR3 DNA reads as TGTGCCAGCAGCGCGGGGGGGCCTAATGAGCAGTTCTTC. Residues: CASSAGGPNEQFF.

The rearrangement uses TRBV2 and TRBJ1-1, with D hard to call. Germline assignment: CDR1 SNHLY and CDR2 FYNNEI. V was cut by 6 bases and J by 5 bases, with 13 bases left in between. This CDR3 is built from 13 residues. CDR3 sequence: CASSYSRNTEAFF. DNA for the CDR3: TGTGCCAGCAGCTACAGCAGGAATACTGAAGCTTTCTTT.

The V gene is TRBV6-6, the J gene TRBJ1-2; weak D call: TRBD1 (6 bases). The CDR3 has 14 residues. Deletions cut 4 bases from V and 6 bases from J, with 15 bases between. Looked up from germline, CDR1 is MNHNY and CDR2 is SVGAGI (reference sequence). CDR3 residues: CASSFGTIQNGYTF. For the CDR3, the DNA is TGTGCCAGCAGTTTCGGGACAATTCAAAATGGCTACACCTTC.

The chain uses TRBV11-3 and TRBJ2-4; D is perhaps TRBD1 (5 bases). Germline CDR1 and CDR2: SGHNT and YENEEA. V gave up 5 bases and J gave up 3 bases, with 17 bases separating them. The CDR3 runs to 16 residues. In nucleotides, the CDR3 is TGTGCCAGCAGCCCTGGGGCAGCCTTTAACAAAAACATTCAGTACTTC. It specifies CASSPGAAFNKNIQYF.

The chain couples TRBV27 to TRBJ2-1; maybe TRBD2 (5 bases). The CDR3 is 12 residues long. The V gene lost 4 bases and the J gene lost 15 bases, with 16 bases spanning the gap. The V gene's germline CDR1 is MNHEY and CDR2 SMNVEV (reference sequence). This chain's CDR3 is CASSSPAADPFF. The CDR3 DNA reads TGTGCCAGCAGTTCCCCAGCGGCCGACCCGTTCTTC.

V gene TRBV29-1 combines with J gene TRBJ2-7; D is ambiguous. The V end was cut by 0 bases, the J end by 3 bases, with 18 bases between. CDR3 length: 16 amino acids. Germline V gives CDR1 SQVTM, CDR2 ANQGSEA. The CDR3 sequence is CSVEDVSGPTNYEQYF. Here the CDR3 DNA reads TGCAGCGTTGAAGATGTATCGGGTCCCACAAACTACGAGCAGTACTTC.

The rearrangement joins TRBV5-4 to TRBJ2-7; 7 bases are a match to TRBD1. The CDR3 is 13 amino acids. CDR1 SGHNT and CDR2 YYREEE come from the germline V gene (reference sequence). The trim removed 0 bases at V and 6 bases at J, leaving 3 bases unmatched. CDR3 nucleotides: TGTGCCAGCAGCTTGGGACAGGGAATCGAGCAGTACTTC. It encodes CASSLGQGIEQYF. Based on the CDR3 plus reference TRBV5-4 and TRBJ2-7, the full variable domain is ETGVTQSPTHLIKTRGQQVTLRCSSQSGHNTVSWYQQALGQGPQFIFQYYREEENGRGNFPPRFSGLQFPNYSSELNVNALELDDSALYLCASSLGQGIEQYFGPGTRLTVT.

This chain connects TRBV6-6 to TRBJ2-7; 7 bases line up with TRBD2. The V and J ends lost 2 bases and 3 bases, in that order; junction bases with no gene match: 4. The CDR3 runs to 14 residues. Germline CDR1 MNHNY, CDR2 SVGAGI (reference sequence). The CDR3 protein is CASSYGEGIYEQYF. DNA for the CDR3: TGTGCCAGCAGTTACGGGGAGGGGATCTACGAGCAGTACTTC.

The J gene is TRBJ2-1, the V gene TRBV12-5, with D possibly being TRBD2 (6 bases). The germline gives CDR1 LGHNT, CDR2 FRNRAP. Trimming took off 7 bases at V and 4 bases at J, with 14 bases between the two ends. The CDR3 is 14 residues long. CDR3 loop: CASASIGGYNEQFF. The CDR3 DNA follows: TGTGCTAGTGCCTCCATCGGGGGTTACAATGAGCAGTTCTTC.

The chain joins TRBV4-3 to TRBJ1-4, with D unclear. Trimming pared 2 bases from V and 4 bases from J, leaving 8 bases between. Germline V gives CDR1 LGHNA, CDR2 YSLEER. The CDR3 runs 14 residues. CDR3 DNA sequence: TGCGCCAGCAGCCAAACGGGATATAATGAAAAACTGTTTTTT. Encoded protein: CASSQTGYNEKLFF.

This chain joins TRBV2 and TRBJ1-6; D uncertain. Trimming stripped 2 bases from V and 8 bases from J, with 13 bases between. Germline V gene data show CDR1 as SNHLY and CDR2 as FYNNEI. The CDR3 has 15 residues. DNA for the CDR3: TGTGCCAGCAGTGAAATTGGGAGGCCAGATTCACCCCTCCACTTT. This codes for CASSEIGRPDSPLHF. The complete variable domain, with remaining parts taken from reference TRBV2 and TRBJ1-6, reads EPEVTQTPSHQVTQMGQEVILRCVPISNHLYFYWYRQILGQKVEFLVSFYNNEISEKSEIFDDQFSVERPDGSNFTLKIRSTKLEDSAMYFCASSEIGRPDSPLHFGNGTRLTVT.

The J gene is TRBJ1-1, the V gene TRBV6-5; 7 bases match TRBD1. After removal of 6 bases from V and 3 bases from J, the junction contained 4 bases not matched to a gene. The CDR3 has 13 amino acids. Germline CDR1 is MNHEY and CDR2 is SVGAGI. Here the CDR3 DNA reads TGTGCCAGCAGGGAGGGGGCGTACACTGAAGCTTTCTTT. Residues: CASREGAYTEAFF.

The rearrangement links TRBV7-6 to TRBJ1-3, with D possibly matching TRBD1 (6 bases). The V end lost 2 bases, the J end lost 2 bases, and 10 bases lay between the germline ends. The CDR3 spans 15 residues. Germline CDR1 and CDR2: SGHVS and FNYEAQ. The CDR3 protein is CASSLNRDPGNTIYF. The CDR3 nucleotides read TGTGCCAGCAGCTTAAACAGGGACCCTGGAAACACCATATATTTT.

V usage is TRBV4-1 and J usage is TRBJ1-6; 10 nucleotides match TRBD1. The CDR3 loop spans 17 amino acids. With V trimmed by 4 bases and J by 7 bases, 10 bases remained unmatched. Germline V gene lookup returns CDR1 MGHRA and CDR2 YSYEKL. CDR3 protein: CASSLKRGTGVNSPLHF. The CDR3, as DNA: TGCGCCAGCAGCCTGAAAAGGGGGACAGGGGTAAATTCACCCCTCCACTTT.

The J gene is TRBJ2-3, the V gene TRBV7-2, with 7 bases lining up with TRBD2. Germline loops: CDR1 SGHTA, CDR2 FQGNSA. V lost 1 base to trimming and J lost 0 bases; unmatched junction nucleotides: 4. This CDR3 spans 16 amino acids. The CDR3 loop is CASSLEGRGSTDTQYF. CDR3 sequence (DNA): TGTGCCAGCAGCTTAGAGGGGAGGGGTAGCACAGATACGCAGTATTTT.

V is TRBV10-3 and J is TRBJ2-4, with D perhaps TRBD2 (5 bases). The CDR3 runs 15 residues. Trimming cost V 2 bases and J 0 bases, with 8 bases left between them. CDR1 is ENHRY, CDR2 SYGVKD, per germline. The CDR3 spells CAISETGLAKNIQYF. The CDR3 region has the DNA TGTGCCATCAGTGAGACCGGACTAGCCAAAAACATTCAGTACTTC.

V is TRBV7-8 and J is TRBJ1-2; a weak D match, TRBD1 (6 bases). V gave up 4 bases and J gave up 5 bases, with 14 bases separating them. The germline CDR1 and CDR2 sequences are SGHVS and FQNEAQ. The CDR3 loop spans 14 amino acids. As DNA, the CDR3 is TGTGCCAGCAGCTCGACAGGTCAGGGGTATGGCTACACCTTC. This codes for CASSSTGQGYGYTF.

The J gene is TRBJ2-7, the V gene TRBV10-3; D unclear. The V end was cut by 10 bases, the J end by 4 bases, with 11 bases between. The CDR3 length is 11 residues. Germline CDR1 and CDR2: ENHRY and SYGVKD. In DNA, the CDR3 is TGTGCCACCCAGGAAGGTTACGAGCAGTACTTC. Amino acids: CATQEGYEQYF.

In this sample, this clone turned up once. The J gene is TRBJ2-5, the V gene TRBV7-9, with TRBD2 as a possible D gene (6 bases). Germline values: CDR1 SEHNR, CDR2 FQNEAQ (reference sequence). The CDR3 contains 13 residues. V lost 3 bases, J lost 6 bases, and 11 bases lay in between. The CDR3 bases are TGTGCCAGCAGCTTGACTAGAAAACAGACCCAGTACTTC. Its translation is CASSLTRKQTQYF. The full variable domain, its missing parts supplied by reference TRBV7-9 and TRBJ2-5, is DTGVSQNPRHKITKRGQNVTFRCDPISEHNRLYWYRQTLGQGPEFLTYFQNEAQLEKSRLLSDRFSAERPKGSFSTLEIQRTEQGDSAMYLCASSLTRKQTQYFGPGTRLLVL.

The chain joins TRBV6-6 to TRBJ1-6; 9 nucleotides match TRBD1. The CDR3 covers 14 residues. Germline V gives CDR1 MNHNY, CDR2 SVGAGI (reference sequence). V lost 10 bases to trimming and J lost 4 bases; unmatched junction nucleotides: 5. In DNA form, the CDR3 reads TGTGCCATCGGACAGGGGCCTTATAATTCACCCCTCCACTTT. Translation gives CAIGQGPYNSPLHF.

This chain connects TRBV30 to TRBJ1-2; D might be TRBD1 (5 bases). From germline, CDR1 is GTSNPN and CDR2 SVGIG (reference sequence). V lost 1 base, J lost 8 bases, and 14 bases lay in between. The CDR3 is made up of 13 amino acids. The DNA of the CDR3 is TGTGCCTGGAGTGCCTCACCGACAGCGGGCTACACCTTC. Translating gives CAWSASPTAGYTF.

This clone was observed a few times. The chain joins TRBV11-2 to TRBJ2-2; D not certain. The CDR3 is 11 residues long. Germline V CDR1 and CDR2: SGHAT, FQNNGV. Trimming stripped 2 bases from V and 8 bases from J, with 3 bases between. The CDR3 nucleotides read TGTGCCAGCAGCTTACTGGGGGAGCTGTTTTTT. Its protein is CASSLLGELFF.

The CDR3 reads CASRSGGTDTQYF. The CDR3 DNA reads as TGTGCCAGCAGGAGCGGGGGCACAGATACGCAGTATTTT. The chain recombines TRBV7-3 with TRBJ2-3; 7 bases are shared with TRBD2. With V trimmed by 6 bases and J by 1 base, 1 base remained unmatched. Germline V CDR1 and CDR2: SGHTA, FQGTGA. The CDR3 loop spans 13 amino acids.